Sequencing of this TCR beta chain was carried out in a study of shared clonotypes between healthy human individuals. Cells designated naive CD8 were CD45RO-negative and were positively selected for CCR7, with terminally differentiated effector memory CD45RA+ cells excluded. Genomic DNA (from each subset) was split evenly across several immunoSEQ plates. Sorted-subset replicate PCRs used around 200 ng of genomic DNA. This amount corresponded to 30,000 to 35,000 T cell genomes. Here immunoSEQ multiplex PCR was the method, and the copy in TCRdb shows in-frame clones only, minus some. The sample lists millions of clones, about 95% occurring once. The TCR was taken from a man aged 18 to 29 in good health. The sample was naive CD8+ T cells sorted from blood.

The CDR3, as DNA: TGTGCCAGCAGTTTAAGAGGCTGGATGCAGCCCCAGCATTTT. Translating gives CASSLRGWMQPQHF. The chain links TRBV27 to TRBJ1-5, with D uncertain. This CDR3 has 14 amino acids. The V and J ends lost 2 bases and 7 bases respectively, with 12 bases between them. Per germline, CDR1 MNHEY and CDR2 SMNVEV (reference sequence).